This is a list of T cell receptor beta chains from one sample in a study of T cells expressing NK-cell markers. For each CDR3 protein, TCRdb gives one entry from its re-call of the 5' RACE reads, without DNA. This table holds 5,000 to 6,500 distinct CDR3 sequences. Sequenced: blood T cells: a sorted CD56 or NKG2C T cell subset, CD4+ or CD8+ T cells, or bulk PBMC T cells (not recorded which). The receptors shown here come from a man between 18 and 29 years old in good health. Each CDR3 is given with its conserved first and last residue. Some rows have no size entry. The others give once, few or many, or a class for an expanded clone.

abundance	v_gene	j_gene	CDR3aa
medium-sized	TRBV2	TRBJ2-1	CAALKGERIFF
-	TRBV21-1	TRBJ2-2	CASSKATRGCTGELFF
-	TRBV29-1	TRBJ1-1	CSVVVEGHWPNTEAFF
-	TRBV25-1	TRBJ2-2	CASSEARGRVRTGELFF
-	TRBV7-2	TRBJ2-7	CASSLAAGPTTGQYF
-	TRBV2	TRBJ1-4	CASSELADRGHANEKLFF
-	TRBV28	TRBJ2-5	CASSLWHIDRGPQETQYF
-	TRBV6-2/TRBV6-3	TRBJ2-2	CASSYSKETGELFF
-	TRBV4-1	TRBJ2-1	CASSQETGGGYNEQFF
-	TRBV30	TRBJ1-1	CAWSAWGGLNTEAFF
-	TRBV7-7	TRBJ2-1	CASSPGGGYNEQFF
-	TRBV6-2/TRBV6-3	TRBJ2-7	CASSYGRGNSYEQYF
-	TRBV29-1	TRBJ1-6	CSASTGEASPLHF
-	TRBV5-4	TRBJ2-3	CASSPETRDTQYF
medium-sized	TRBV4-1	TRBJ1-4	CASSRDRVGEKLFF
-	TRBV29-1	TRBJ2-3	CSVEDWGGSTDTQYF
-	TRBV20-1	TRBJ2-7	CSVTTGSVEQYF
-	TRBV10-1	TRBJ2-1	CASSELRDRQFF
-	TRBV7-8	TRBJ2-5	CASGLGGQETQYF
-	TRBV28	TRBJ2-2	CASSLWDRVTGELFF
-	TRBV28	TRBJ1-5	CASSFIVEGANQPQHF
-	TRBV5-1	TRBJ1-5	CASSPAGGADQPQHF
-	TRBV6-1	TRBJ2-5	CASSPPEDGGKTQYF
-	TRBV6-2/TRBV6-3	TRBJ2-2	CASSYSTRTGELFF
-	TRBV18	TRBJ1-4	CASSLTPPGDGGEKLFF
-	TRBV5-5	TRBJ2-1	CASSLGRHTNEQFF
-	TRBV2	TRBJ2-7	CASRQGLYEQYF
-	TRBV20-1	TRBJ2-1	CSAEGPDHPYNEQFF
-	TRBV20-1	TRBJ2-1	CSASPGLAGGGDEQFF
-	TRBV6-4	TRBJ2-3	CASSEQGTDTQYF
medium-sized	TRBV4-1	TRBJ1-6	CASSHRTGGTVNSPLHF
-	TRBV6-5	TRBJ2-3	CASSSHSGTSTDTQYF
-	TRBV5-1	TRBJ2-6	CASSLAGTGQGESGANVLTF
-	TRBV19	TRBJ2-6	CARQGDGCGANVLTF
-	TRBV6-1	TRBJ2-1	CASRGRGESNEQFF
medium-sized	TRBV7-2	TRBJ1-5	CASSLRGNQPQHF
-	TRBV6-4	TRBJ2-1	CASSDSMDPGHDEQFF
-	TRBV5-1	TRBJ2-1	CACRGWKSYNEQFF
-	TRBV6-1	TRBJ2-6	CASSDAASGTASGANVLTF
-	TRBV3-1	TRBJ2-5	CASSQVLPNQETQYF
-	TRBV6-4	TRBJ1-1	CASSEKGAETEAFF
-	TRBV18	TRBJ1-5	CASSGFEGGLYQPQHF
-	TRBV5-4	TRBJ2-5	CASSTFYGRETQYF
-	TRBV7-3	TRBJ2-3	CASSPLPGGPEDTQYF
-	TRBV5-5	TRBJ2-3	CASSLVAGGTDTQYF
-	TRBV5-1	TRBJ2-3	CASSLGSGAYTDTQYF
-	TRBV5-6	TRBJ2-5	CASRQGKGSYQETQYF
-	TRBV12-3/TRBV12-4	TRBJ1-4	CASRDPGGEKLFF
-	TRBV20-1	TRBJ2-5	CSARGGGRASIAETQYF
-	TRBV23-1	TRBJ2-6	CASSHGFSGANVLTF
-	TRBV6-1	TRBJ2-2	CASSRGQSNTGELFF
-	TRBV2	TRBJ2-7	CASSFGRNSYEQYF
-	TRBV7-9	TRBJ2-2	CASSLATDAGELFFF
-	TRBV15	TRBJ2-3	CATSPGVLVVTDTQYF
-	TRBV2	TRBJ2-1	CASIPQLAGGPWDEQFF
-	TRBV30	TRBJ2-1	CAWSRLAGTYNEQFF
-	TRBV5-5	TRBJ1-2	CASSETGKGDYGYTF
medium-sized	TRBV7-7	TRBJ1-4	CASSSRRRGKLFF
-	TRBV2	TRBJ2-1	CASSTDGGMWFF
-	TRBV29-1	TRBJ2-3	CSVEDGPITDTQYF